The clone carrying this T cell receptor (beta chain) has more than one count but fewer than ten. The antigen is not known. J lost 0 bases, V lost 0 bases, and 14 bases had no gene match. The CDR3 length is 20 residues. Germline CDR1 is LGHDT and CDR2 is YNNKEL (reference sequence). This record comes from a study of T-cell memory formation after mild COVID-19. Study-level information: Largely donor-specific sequence clusters came from two donors.

A single record per CDR3 protein comes from TCRdb applying MiXCR to the 5' RACE reads. This sample has fewer than 250,000 distinct CDR3 sequences, with over 15% found just once. Notes on the study in general: Day 15 to 85 contractors were CD4/CD8 balanced; later expanders leaned CD4+. Shrinking CD4+ clones were chiefly CM and EM; CD8+ ones were chiefly EMRA.

The J gene is TRBJ2-1, the V gene TRBV3-1, with TRBD2 identical over 7 bases. Input material: PBMCs or a T cell subset sorted from them (not recorded which). The TCR comes from an adult woman who had mild COVID-19 (a few samples of this study predate the infection). Cell type and time point are not known. The CDR3 region is CASSQDRAGVILSSYNEQFF. In nucleotides, the CDR3 is TGTGCCAGCAGCCAAGATAGGGCGGGGGTTATCCTTAGCTCCTACAATGAGCAGTTCTTC.